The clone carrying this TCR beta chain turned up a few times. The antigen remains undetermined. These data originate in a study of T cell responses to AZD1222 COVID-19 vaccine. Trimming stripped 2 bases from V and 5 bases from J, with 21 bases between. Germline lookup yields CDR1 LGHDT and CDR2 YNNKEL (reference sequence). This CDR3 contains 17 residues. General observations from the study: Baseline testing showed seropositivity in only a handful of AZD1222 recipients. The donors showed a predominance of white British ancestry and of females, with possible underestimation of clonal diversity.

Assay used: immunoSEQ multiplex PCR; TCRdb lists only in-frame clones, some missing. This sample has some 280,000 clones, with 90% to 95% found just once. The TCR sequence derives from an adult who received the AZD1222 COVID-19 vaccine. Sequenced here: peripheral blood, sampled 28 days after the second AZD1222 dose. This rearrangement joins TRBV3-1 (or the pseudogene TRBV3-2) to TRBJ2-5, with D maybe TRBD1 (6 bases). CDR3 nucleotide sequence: TGTGCCAGCAGCCAATGGGGTTGGGGGCGCGAAGAGGAGACCCAGTACTTC. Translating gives CASSQWGWGREEETQYF.